The clone carrying this TCR beta chain was picked up a small number of times. Peripheral blood samples of roughly 9.9 milliliters were drawn from each donor. The V end was cut by 4 bases, the J end by 7 bases, with 13 bases between. The germline CDR1 and CDR2 sequences are MNHEY and SVGAGI. The CDR3 loop spans 13 amino acids. The use of a sample-barcoded 5' primer and a J-beta primer mix characterized a second PCR of about 7 to 12 cycles. The template-switch adaptor was a 5' adaptor with 12 random nucleotides. It tagged each cDNA molecule. Paired-end reads containing CDR3 totaled no fewer than 3 million for each sample. TCRdb reanalysed the 5' RACE reads using MiXCR and keeps one entry per CDR3 protein. This sample has more than 550,000 distinct CDR3 sequences; approximately 21% occur once, and the top ten carry around a fifth. The sample belongs to a study of blood T cells in healthy people across ages.

This clonotype was sampled from a man in his 70s in good health. This chain uses TRBV6-5 with TRBJ1-1; D possibly corresponds to TRBD1 (6 bases). Sequenced sample: blood. CDR3 sequence reads: CASSSINRVEAFF. CDR3 DNA sequence: TGTGCCAGCAGTTCAATCAACAGGGTTGAAGCTTTCTTT.